This note documents a single TCR beta chain sequence. TCR beta sequencing covered blood CD8+ and CD4+ T cells. It was negative isolation that provided the CD8+ and CD4+ T cells, whereas TEMRA cells were enriched by FACS. Per germline, CDR1 SGDLS and CDR2 YYNGEE. The CDR3 covers 15 residues. Trimming at V came to 2 bases and at J to 3 bases, leaving 5 bases not matched to a gene. The data were obtained in a study of CD8 T cells in Susac syndrome. RNA totalling roughly 0.45 to 1 ug underwent reverse transcription with random hexamers. Amplification of TCR beta CDR3 across 54 Vbeta and 13 Jbeta was performed with immunoSEQ multiplex PCR. TCRdb ran MiXCR on the immunoSEQ multiplex PCR reads and lists one entry per CDR3 protein. The data show approximately 220,000 distinct CDR3 sequences, around 93% seen once.

This chain uses TRBV9 with TRBJ1-5; 7 nucleotides agree with TRBD1. Specimen: CD4+ T cells from PBMCs. This TCR was sampled from a human donor with multiple sclerosis. The CDR3 reads CASSVGTDNNQPQHF. In nucleotides, the CDR3 is TGTGCCAGCAGCGTTGGGACAGATAACAATCAGCCCCAGCATTTT.